This T cell receptor (beta chain) was observed in a study of beta chain features in type 1 diabetes. Findings of the study overall: Moderate yet significant TCRB CDR3 shortening was seen in Type 1 diabetes patients in all four CD4+ subsets.

This clone was counted ten times or more. Its antigen is as yet unknown. Isolated RNA was reverse transcribed in full, so expressed TCRB transcripts were sequenced. Naive, central memory and regulatory T cell samples averaged about 3.57 million immunoSEQ reads each. Method: immunoSEQ multiplex PCR; TCRdb's copy keeps in-frame clones and lacks some. The sample has 310,000 or so clones, about a tenth seen once; the top ten hold approximately 1%. The germline V gene has CDR1 SGHRS and CDR2 YFSETQ. V lost 4 bases to trimming and J lost 6 bases; unmatched junction nucleotides: 7. The CDR3 runs 14 residues. The clonotype was recovered from a man younger than 45 with type 1 diabetes. The chain recombines TRBV5-1 with TRBJ2-1, with TRBD2 identical over 7 bases. The specimen sequenced was central memory CD4+ T cells from blood. DNA of the CDR3: TGCGCCAGCAGCGCCCCGACTAGCAGCAATGAGCAGTTCTTC. Its translation: CASSAPTSSNEQFF.